This T cell receptor beta chain was identified during a study of tumor-infiltrating lymphocytes in oesophageal squamous cell carcinoma. V lost 5 bases and J 5 bases, leaving 16 bases between the germline ends. There are 14 residues in the CDR3. CDR1 and CDR2 (germline): SEHNR, FQNEAQ (reference sequence). TCRdb re-derived calls from the PCR reads in MiXCR, one entry per CDR3 protein. The profile shows about 12,000 distinct CDR3 sequences, less than 55% of them singletons. J is TRBJ2-7 and V is TRBV7-9; D remains unclear. The sequence came from a female donor with esophageal squamous cell carcinoma. The specimen was esophageal tumor tissue. The CDR3 spells CASSPGIGYNEQYF. The CDR3 DNA reads as TGTGCCAGCAGCCCCGGAATAGGATATAACGAGCAGTACTTC.